This entry concerns a single T cell receptor (beta chain). Its antigen is not identified. Profiled with immunoSEQ multiplex PCR; TCRdb holds only in-frame clones, not every one. The sample has roughly 130,000 clones, less than 95% seen once; the top ten hold about 7.5%. The record originates from a study of T cell responses to AZD1222 COVID-19 vaccine. Whole-study findings and limits: Donors were mostly white British, more females; clonal diversity possibly underestimated. Repertoires were obtained only post-peak T cell response.

The V and J ends lost 0 bases and 4 bases respectively, with 8 bases between them. CDR1 and CDR2 (germline): SGHNT, YYREEE (reference sequence). CDR3 length: 14 amino acids. The sequence derives from an adult who received the MenACWY meningococcal vaccine as a control. The sample in question was peripheral blood, obtained 28 days after the second dose of the MenACWY control vaccine. The chain recombines TRBV5-4 with TRBJ1-3; D is unresolved. The CDR3 DNA sequence: TGTGCCAGCAGCTTGGAAGGGTACGGAAACACCATATATTTT. It specifies CASSLEGYGNTIYF.